The 30 T cell receptor beta chains given below trace back to one sample, sequenced in a study of shared clonotypes between healthy human individuals. This table comes from immunoSEQ multiplex PCR, and its TCRdb copy is limited to in-frame clones, with some not included. The sample holds 2.3 million or so clones, approximately 93% seen once. The specimen sequenced was naive CD4+ T cells from PBMCs. Regarding subset: CD45RA+ positively selected. Every receptor here comes from a man younger than 30 in good health. Some clones in this sample may be carry-over from other donors' samples.

V and J are TRBV5-1 and TRBJ1-2; 9 bases are shared with TRBD1. V was pared by 7 bases and J by 2 bases, with 12 bases of the junction left unmatched. In germline, CDR1 is SGHRS, CDR2 YFSETQ. The length of the CDR3 is 16 residues. The CDR3 reads CASRISPGQGNYGYTF. CDR3 DNA sequence: TGCGCCAGCCGAATAAGTCCGGGACAGGGAAACTATGGCTACACCTTC.

Comment on this clone: This specimen includes other DNA sequences encoding the same CDR3. The V and J genes are TRBV27 and TRBJ2-7; 7 nucleotides match TRBD1. The CDR3 extends over 14 amino acids. Unmatched junction bases numbered 5, after V lost 3 bases and J lost 3 bases. From germline, CDR1 is MNHEY and CDR2 SMNVEV (reference sequence). The CDR3 protein is CASSFSPGGYEQYF. In DNA, the CDR3 is TGTGCCAGCAGTTTCTCTCCAGGGGGCTACGAGCAGTACTTC.

The chain combines TRBV30 with TRBJ2-7; a possible D gene is TRBD1 (6 bases). Germline loops: CDR1 GTSNPN, CDR2 SVGIG (reference sequence). Trimming removed 4 bases at V and 2 bases at J, with 21 bases between. The CDR3 covers 16 residues. DNA for the CDR3: TGTGCCTGGACAAGACCCGGGACCGGACAGACCTACGAGCAGTACTTC. Its translation is CAWTRPGTGQTYEQYF.

The chain carries TRBV21-1 and TRBJ1-1. TRBV21-1 is annotated as a pseudogene. This CDR3 is built from 18 residues. CDR3 amino acids: CASSTTDVEPLEDTEAFF. The CDR3 coding sequence is TGTGCCAGCAGCACGACGGACGTTGAACCCCTCGAGGACACTGAAGCTTTCTTT.

In its sample, this clone was seen once. The rearrangement uses TRBV19 and TRBJ1-2; D unresolved. The V end was cut by 6 bases, the J end by 4 bases, with 24 bases between. This CDR3 spans 17 amino acids. Per germline, CDR1 LNHDA and CDR2 SQIVND (reference sequence). The CDR3 protein is CASRPTIPGRGGYGYTF. The CDR3 DNA sequence: TGTGCCAGTAGGCCTACTATTCCGGGCCGAGGAGGCTATGGCTACACCTTC.

This chain joins TRBV7-2 and TRBJ2-3, with D perhaps TRBD2 (6 bases). The CDR3 runs to 15 residues. Trimming pared 0 bases from V and 7 bases from J, leaving 14 bases between. CDR1 and CDR2 from the germline V gene are SGHTA and FQGNSA. The CDR3 sequence is CASSLASSVAHTQYF. CDR3 in DNA: TGTGCCAGCAGCTTAGCGTCTAGCGTCGCCCATACGCAGTATTTT. Using reference TRBV7-2 and TRBJ2-3 for the parts outside the CDR3, the full variable domain is GAGVSQSPSNKVTEKGKDVELRCDPISGHTALYWYRQSLGQGLEFLIYFQGNSAPDKSGLPSDRFSAERTGGSVSTLTIQRTQQEDSAVYLCASSLASSVAHTQYFGPGTRLTVL.

This clone has a handful of counts. Other DNA sequences in this sample translate to the same CDR3. The chain recombines TRBV7-2 with TRBJ1-2, with 9 bases lining up with TRBD1. In germline, CDR1 is SGHTA, CDR2 FQGNSA. J gave up 8 bases and V 5 bases, and 6 bases lay outside the gene matches. The CDR3 totals 13 residues. CDR3 sequence: CASSPGQGYGYTF. The CDR3 DNA sequence: TGTGCCAGCAGCCCGGGACAGGGCTACGGCTACACCTTC.

This clone has only one observation. This chain uses TRBV10-3 with TRBJ2-3; 7 bases fit TRBD1. The CDR3 extends over 11 amino acids. CDR1 is ENHRY and CDR2 is SYGVKD in the germline V gene. Trimming removed 8 bases from V and 14 bases from J; junction bases left unmatched: 10. The CDR3, as DNA: TGTGCCATCGGGGAAGGGGGCGTGGGGTATTTT. This encodes CAIGEGGVGYF.

The genes are TRBV5-6 and TRBJ2-7; possible D gene TRBD2, 6 bases. V shed 4 bases and J shed 8 bases, with 16 bases lying between them. This CDR3 spans 13 amino acids. CDR1 is SGHDT, CDR2 YYEEEE, per germline. The CDR3 region has the DNA TGTGCCAGCAGCGCGACCGGGAGACCGAAGCAGTACTTC. Translated: CASSATGRPKQYF.

This clone was observed once. The chain uses TRBV19 and TRBJ1-1, with D maybe TRBD1 (5 bases). The CDR3 contains 15 residues. V was clipped by 5 bases and J by 3 bases, with 16 bases between them. CDR1 is LNHDA and CDR2 is SQIVND in the germline V gene (reference sequence). This CDR3 reads CASSPRGLGDTEAFF. CDR3 coding DNA: TGTGCCAGTAGTCCCCGGGGCCTGGGGGACACTGAAGCTTTCTTT.

The CDR3 spells CASSELGNSGYTF. In DNA, the CDR3 is TGTGCCAGCAGTGAACTAGGCAATTCCGGCTACACCTTC. The genes are TRBV25-1 and TRBJ1-2; D is undetermined. Trimming removed 2 bases from V and 8 bases from J, with 12 bases in between. The CDR3 sequence is 13 residues long. Germline V gene data show CDR1 as MGHDK and CDR2 as SYGVNS.

V and J are TRBV14 and TRBJ1-2, with TRBD1 as a possible D gene (5 bases). Germline V gene data show CDR1 as SGHDN and CDR2 as FVKESK. V was clipped by 1 base and J by 7 bases, with 19 bases between them. The CDR3 is made up of 16 amino acids. This chain's CDR3 is CASSQALRGDRGGYTF. The CDR3 bases are TGTGCCAGCAGCCAAGCCCTTCGGGGGGATCGGGGTGGCTACACCTTC. Drawing the rest from reference TRBV14 and TRBJ1-2, the complete variable domain is EAGVTQFPSHSVIEKGQTVTLRCDPISGHDNLYWYRRVMGKEIKFLLHFVKESKQDESGMPNNRFLAERTGGTYSTLKVQPAELEDSGVYFCASSQALRGDRGGYTFGSGTRLTVV.

The rearrangement links TRBV29-1 to TRBJ1-2; D perhaps matches TRBD1 (6 bases). This CDR3 contains 14 residues. CDR1 is SQVTM and CDR2 is ANQGSEA in the germline V gene. The V gene lost 8 bases and the J gene lost 5 bases, with 21 bases spanning the gap. The CDR3 sequence: CSTNAGGLQYGYTF. The CDR3 coding sequence is TGCAGCACGAACGCGGGGGGGCTTCAGTATGGCTACACCTTC. Combining the CDR3 with reference TRBV29-1 and TRBJ1-2 gives the whole variable domain SAVISQKPSRDICQRGTSLTIQCQVDSQVTMMFWYRQQPGQSLTLIATANQGSEATYESGFVIDKFPISRPNLTFSTLTVSNMSPEDSSIYLCSTNAGGLQYGYTFGSGTRLTVV.

This rearrangement joins TRBV25-1 to TRBJ2-3; D uncertain. This CDR3 is built from 16 residues. In germline, CDR1 is MGHDK, CDR2 SYGVNS. Trimming removed 5 bases from V and 5 bases from J, with 20 bases in between. The chain's CDR3 is CASSWTTSNRGDTQYF. The DNA for the CDR3 is TGTGCCAGCAGTTGGACGACCAGCAATCGAGGAGATACGCAGTATTTT.

The chain carries TRBV11-2 and TRBJ2-5, with TRBD2 identical over 8 bases. The J call is uncertain, as TRBJ2-7 better fits the DNA end. The CDR3 runs to 16 residues. Germline CDR1 is SGHAT and CDR2 is FQNNGV. The CDR3 nucleotides are TGTGCCAGCAGCTTTGTCGGGCGGGAGGAGGCCTACGAGCAGTACTTC. It encodes CASSFVGREEAYEQYF.

This sequence joins TRBV7-9 and TRBJ1-1; 7 bases match TRBD1. The CDR3 loop spans 13 amino acids. Germline V gene sequence: CDR1 SEHNR, CDR2 FQNEAQ (reference sequence). After removal of 3 bases from V and 6 bases from J, the junction contained 4 bases not matched to a gene. The chain's CDR3 is CASSFIQGSEAFF. Written as DNA, the CDR3 is TGTGCCAGCAGCTTCATACAGGGGTCTGAAGCTTTCTTT.

J is TRBJ2-1 and V is TRBV7-9; maybe TRBD2 (5 bases). V dropped 0 bases and J dropped 8 bases, with 8 bases sitting between them. The germline CDR1 and CDR2 sequences are SEHNR and FQNEAQ (reference sequence). The CDR3 spans 13 residues. DNA of the CDR3: TGTGCCAGCAGCTTAGCGGGAGTGGATGAGCAGTTCTTC. Translation gives CASSLAGVDEQFF.

The chain carries TRBV5-1 and TRBJ1-2; D gene unclear. This CDR3 contains 15 residues. The V end was cut by 4 bases, the J end by 4 bases, with 17 bases between. Germline V lookup: CDR1 SGHRS, CDR2 YFSETQ. CDR3 sequence reads: CASSLSPPSGYGYTF. DNA for the CDR3: TGCGCCAGCAGCCTTAGTCCCCCCTCGGGCTATGGCTACACCTTC. Complete variable domain (other parts from reference TRBV5-1 and TRBJ1-2): KAGVTQTPRYLIKTRGQQVTLSCSPISGHRSVSWYQQTPGQGLQFLFEYFSETQRNKGNFPGRFSGRQFSNSRSEMNVSTLELGDSALYLCASSLSPPSGYGYTFGSGTRLTVV.

This clone has only a few counts. V gene TRBV2 combines with J gene TRBJ1-3; D not certain. The V and J ends lost 7 bases and 8 bases respectively, with 9 bases between them. This CDR3 spans 11 amino acids. Germline CDR1 SNHLY, CDR2 FYNNEI. CDR3 residues: CASKPDHTIYF. For the CDR3, the DNA is TGTGCCAGCAAGCCGGACCACACCATATATTTT. The complete variable domain, with remaining parts taken from reference TRBV2 and TRBJ1-3, reads EPEVTQTPSHQVTQMGQEVILRCVPISNHLYFYWYRQILGQKVEFLVSFYNNEISEKSEIFDDQFSVERPDGSNFTLKIRSTKLEDSAMYFCASKPDHTIYFGEGSWLTVV.

V gene TRBV28 combines with J gene TRBJ2-7, with TRBD2 as a possible D gene (5 bases). V was pared by 5 bases and J by 2 bases, with 16 bases between. Germline V lookup: CDR1 MDHEN, CDR2 SYDVKM. This CDR3 has 15 amino acids. CDR3 sequence reads: CASSPAIGSTYEQYF. CDR3 DNA: TGTGCCAGCAGTCCAGCGATTGGGAGTACCTACGAGCAGTACTTC.

The chain carries TRBV5-1 and TRBJ1-3; 10 positions match TRBD1. J was trimmed by 3 bases and V by 4 bases; bases with no gene match: 7. This CDR3 contains 16 residues. Germline assignment: CDR1 SGHRS and CDR2 YFSETQ. DNA for the CDR3: TGCGCCAGCAGCCTGTCGACAGGGGGCTTTGGAAACACCATATATTTT. It translates to CASSLSTGGFGNTIYF. Filled out from reference TRBV5-1 and TRBJ1-3, the complete variable domain reads KAGVTQTPRYLIKTRGQQVTLSCSPISGHRSVSWYQQTPGQGLQFLFEYFSETQRNKGNFPGRFSGRQFSNSRSEMNVSTLELGDSALYLCASSLSTGGFGNTIYFGEGSWLTVV.

The rearrangement links TRBV7-8 to TRBJ1-5; unclear D gene. CDR1 and CDR2 (germline): SGHVS, FQNEAQ. The CDR3 runs to 16 residues. V gave up 1 base and J gave up 0 bases, with 10 bases separating them. Here the CDR3 DNA reads TGTGCCAGCAGCTTAGGAGGCAGCTTTAGCAATCAGCCCCAGCATTTT. Protein: CASSLGGSFSNQPQHF.

The chain joins TRBV5-1 to TRBJ1-1; D is perhaps TRBD1 (6 bases). V was clipped by 4 bases and J by 5 bases, with 15 bases between them. The CDR3 loop spans 14 amino acids. Germline loops: CDR1 SGHRS, CDR2 YFSETQ. CDR3 loop: CASSTAAGVTEAFF. CDR3 in DNA: TGCGCCAGCAGCACCGCGGCAGGGGTAACTGAAGCTTTCTTT.

The chain is built from TRBV11-2 and TRBJ2-5; no reliable D call. The CDR3 contains 14 residues. V lost 1 base and J lost 9, with 15 bases in between. Germline-derived CDR1 and CDR2 are SGHAT and FQNNGV. CDR3 sequence (DNA): TGTGCCAGCAGCTTAGTGGTTAGCAGCCTCTCCCAGTACTTC. Translated: CASSLVVSSLSQYF.

CDR3 region: CASSWLPGTGELFF. The CDR3 DNA reads TGTGCCAGCAGCTGGCTTCCCGGCACCGGGGAGCTGTTTTTT. J is TRBJ2-2 and V is TRBV7-2, with D hard to call. The length of the CDR3 is 14 residues. Germline lookup yields CDR1 SGHTA and CDR2 FQGNSA. Deletions cut 4 bases from V and 4 bases from J, with 10 bases between.

V and J are TRBV28 and TRBJ2-5; D ambiguous. Looked up from germline, CDR1 is MDHEN and CDR2 is SYDVKM. The ends were cut back, 6 bases at V and 4 bases at J, with 15 bases in the middle. The CDR3 sequence is 14 residues long. The CDR3, as DNA: TGTGCCAGCAGAACCCCGGGCAAAGGAGAGACCCAGTACTTC. Translating gives CASRTPGKGETQYF.

V usage is TRBV6-6 and J usage is TRBJ2-7, with TRBD2 matching over 12 bases. Germline CDR1 reads MNHNY; CDR2 reads SVGAGI (reference sequence). The trim removed 7 bases at V and 4 bases at J, leaving 5 bases unmatched. The CDR3 runs to 14 residues. The DNA of the CDR3 is TGTGCCAGCACTGAACTAGCGGGAGGTTACGAGCAGTACTTC. This translates into CASTELAGGYEQYF.

V is TRBV10-2 and J is TRBJ1-3; TRBD1 is a possible D gene (5 bases). The CDR3 spans 14 residues. Germline assignment: CDR1 WSHSY and CDR2 SAAADI. Trimming stripped 0 bases from V and 2 bases from J, with 5 bases between. For the CDR3, the DNA is TGCGCCAGCAGTGAGTCAGGGGCTGGAAACACCATATATTTT. Translating gives CASSESGAGNTIYF.

V is TRBV7-7 and J is TRBJ2-2; D is possibly TRBD2 (5 bases). The germline CDR1 and CDR2 sequences are SSHAT and FNYEAQ (reference sequence). V lost 4 bases and J lost 2, with 8 bases in between. This CDR3 spans 14 amino acids. The chain's CDR3 is CASSSGSNTGELFF. CDR3 sequence (DNA): TGTGCCAGCAGCTCGGGGTCTAACACCGGGGAGCTGTTTTTT.

Regarding this clone: Other DNA sequences in the same sample also yield this CDR3. CDR3 loop: CASSPDNEQFF. In DNA form, the CDR3 reads TGCGCCAGCAGCCCGGACAATGAGCAGTTCTTC. This chain connects TRBV5-1 to TRBJ2-1; D gene uncertain. There are 11 residues in the CDR3. The germline V and J ends were trimmed by 4 bases and 5 bases, with 4 bases remaining between them. Germline lookup yields CDR1 SGHRS and CDR2 YFSETQ.